This is a list of T cell receptor beta chains from one sample in a study of blood T cells in healthy people across ages. TCRdb processed the 5' RACE reads anew with MiXCR; each CDR3 protein has one entry. The data contain over 950,000 distinct CDR3 sequences, just over 50% of them singletons. Material for sequencing was blood. These receptors came from a woman aged 55 to 70 in good health. CDR3s include the opening cysteine and the closing phenylalanine or tryptophan. The D gene is left open where the match is weak. Expanded clones get a size class; other rows say once, few or many, or leave the size out.

J: TRBJ1-4; size: few; D: -; V: TRBV12-3/TRBV12-4; DNA: TGTGCCAGCAGTCCCTCCGGCGGTAATGAAAAACTGTTTTTT; CDR3: CASSPSGGNEKLFF
J: TRBJ2-4; size: few; D: -; V: TRBV7-2; DNA: TGTGCCAGCAGCCCCCAAACCGGACTAGCCAAAAACATTCAGTACTTC; CDR3: CASSPQTGLAKNIQYF
J: TRBJ2-5; size: few; D: TRBD2; V: TRBV28; DNA: TGTGCCAGCAGCGAACTAGCGACGCAAGAGACCCAGTACTTC; CDR3: CASSELATQETQYF
J: TRBJ1-4; size: many; D: -; V: TRBV29-1; DNA: TGCAGCGTTGATACTAGCCTCGGGGGCGGAAAACTGTTTTTT; CDR3: CSVDTSLGGGKLFF
J: TRBJ2-3; size: few; D: -; V: TRBV7-9; DNA: TGTGCCAGCAGCTTATCCCGGGGAGATACGCAGTATTTT; CDR3: CASSLSRGDTQYF
J: TRBJ2-3; size: few; D: -; V: TRBV6-5; DNA: TGTGCCAGCAGCCGATTAGCATTTGGAACAGATACGCAGTATTTT; CDR3: CASSRLAFGTDTQYF
J: TRBJ2-1; size: few; D: TRBD2; V: TRBV20-1; DNA: TGCAGTTCAGCGGGACCATACAATGAGCAGTTCTTC; CDR3: CSSAGPYNEQFF
J: TRBJ2-7; size: few; D: TRBD2; V: TRBV5-1; DNA: TGTGCCAGCAGCTTGGTACTAGCGGGAGACGAGCAGTACTTC; CDR3: CASSLVLAGDEQYF
J: TRBJ2-3; size: -; D: -; V: TRBV21-1; DNA: TGTGCCAGCAGCAAAGGCTCGGCCCGCCCGGATACGCAGTATTTT; CDR3: CASSKGSARPDTQYF
J: TRBJ1-1; size: -; D: TRBD1; V: TRBV9; DNA: TGTGCCAGCAGCGCAGTACAGGGGTTCGACACTGAAGCTTTCTTT; CDR3: CASSAVQGFDTEAFF
J: TRBJ2-1; size: -; D: -; V: TRBV6-2/TRBV6-3; DNA: TGTGCCAGCACCAAGGGCGGGCACTCCTACAATGAGCAGTTCTTC; CDR3: CASTKGGHSYNEQFF
J: TRBJ2-7; size: -; D: -; V: TRBV12-3/TRBV12-4; DNA: TGTGCCAGCAGTTTACAAGGGAGACGCTACGAGCAGTACTTC; CDR3: CASSLQGRRYEQYF
J: TRBJ2-7; size: -; D: -; V: TRBV7-2; DNA: TGTGCCAGCAGCTTCGGGACTTCCTTTGGCGAGCAGTACTTC; CDR3: CASSFGTSFGEQYF
J: TRBJ2-5; size: -; D: -; V: TRBV2; DNA: TGTGCCAGCATTCGTCGGACAGTGCAAGAGACCCAGTACTTC; CDR3: CASIRRTVQETQYF
J: TRBJ2-7; size: -; D: TRBD1; V: TRBV3-1; DNA: TGTGCCAGCAGCCATACTGACAGGGACGAGCAGTACTTC; CDR3: CASSHTDRDEQYF
J: TRBJ2-3; size: -; D: -; V: TRBV3-1; DNA: TGTGCCAGCAGCTCCCGACTTGGACTCACAGATACGCAGTATTTT; CDR3: CASSSRLGLTDTQYF
J: TRBJ2-7; size: -; D: -; V: TRBV28; DNA: TGTGCCAGCAGTTTATACTTTCCCTACGAGCAGTACTTC; CDR3: CASSLYFPYEQYF
J: TRBJ2-7; size: -; D: -; V: TRBV4-3; DNA: TGCGCCAGCAGCCAAGATCATCGCCCAGCTCACGAGCAGTACTTC; CDR3: CASSQDHRPAHEQYF
J: TRBJ2-5; size: -; D: -; V: TRBV25-1; DNA: TGTGCCAGCAGTGGTAGACAGATTGGGGAGACCCAGTACTTC; CDR3: CASSGRQIGETQYF
J: TRBJ2-7; size: -; D: -; V: TRBV20-1; DNA: TGCAGTGCTAGAGATCCTCGGGCCAACTACGAGCAGTACTTC; CDR3: CSARDPRANYEQYF
J: TRBJ1-2; size: -; D: -; V: TRBV18; DNA: TGTGCCAGCTCACCGGACTTTAGCTATGGCTACACCTTC; CDR3: CASSPDFSYGYTF
J: TRBJ1-2; size: -; D: -; V: TRBV4-1; DNA: TGCGCCAGCAGCCAACGGGAGGCTTCTGGTGGCTACACCTTC; CDR3: CASSQREASGGYTF
J: TRBJ1-2; size: -; D: -; V: TRBV28; DNA: TGTGCCAGCAGCTCCGAGGACAGAGGCTACACCTTC; CDR3: CASSSEDRGYTF
J: TRBJ1-2; size: -; D: TRBD1; V: TRBV18; DNA: TGTGCCAGCTCCCCCGGGACAGGCCGGTTTAACTATGGCTACACCTTC; CDR3: CASSPGTGRFNYGYTF
J: TRBJ2-7; size: once; D: TRBD1; V: TRBV2; DNA: TGTGCCAGCAGTGAGTGGGACAGGGGGCAGGACACCCAGTACTTC; CDR3: CASSEWDRGQDTQYF
J: TRBJ2-3; size: -; D: TRBD2; V: TRBV28; DNA: TGTGCCAGCAGTTTGTCAGCGGGAGGAGGAGATACGCAGTATTTT; CDR3: CASSLSAGGGDTQYF
J: TRBJ2-1; size: few; D: TRBD2; V: TRBV4-2; DNA: TGTGCCAGCAGCTTAAGGACTAGCGGGAGGACCAGCAGATACAATGAGCAGTTCTTC; CDR3: CASSLRTSGRTSRYNEQFF
J: TRBJ2-1; size: few; D: TRBD2; V: TRBV29-1; DNA: TGCAGCGTTGCCCGGCCTAGCGGAGTCACTGAGCAGTTCTTC; CDR3: CSVARPSGVTEQFF
J: TRBJ2-3; size: -; D: TRBD2; V: TRBV7-2; DNA: TGTGCCAGCAGTTTCGGGCGGGGGTTGGGCACAGATACGCATTATTTT; CDR3: CASSFGRGLGTDTHYF
J: TRBJ2-1; size: -; D: -; V: TRBV20-1; DNA: TGCAGTGCCAGCGGGCACTACAATGAGCAGTTCTTC; CDR3: CSASGHYNEQFF
J: TRBJ2-3; size: -; D: -; V: TRBV12-3/TRBV12-4; DNA: TGTGCCAGCAGTACTGGCAGACTTAGCACAGATACGCAGTATTTT; CDR3: CASSTGRLSTDTQYF
J: TRBJ2-3; size: few; D: TRBD1; V: TRBV10-3; DNA: TGTGCCATCAGTCCGGGACAGCGCGCCGATACGCAGTATTTT; CDR3: CAISPGQRADTQYF
J: TRBJ2-3; size: -; D: TRBD2; V: TRBV4-2; DNA: TGTGCCAGCAGCCGAGACCTAGCGGGCTACAGTACAGATACGCAGTATTTT; CDR3: CASSRDLAGYSTDTQYF